The 27 T cell receptor beta chains below were found in one sample sequenced in a study of siplizumab effects on memory and regulatory T cells. Profiled with immunoSEQ multiplex PCR; TCRdb holds only in-frame clones, not every one. The table lists approximately 120,000 clones, about 90% of them singletons. Sequencing was carried out using Tregs sorted from blood. The receptor set was obtained from a human donor in good health.

The chain uses TRBV7-8 and TRBJ1-1; 9 bases line up with TRBD1. The CDR3 contains 14 residues. J gave up 5 bases and V 2 bases, and 3 bases lay outside the gene matches. Germline V lookup: CDR1 SGHVS, CDR2 FQNEAQ. Here the CDR3 DNA reads TGTGCCAGCAGCTTAAGACAGGGGGGTACTGAAGCTTTCTTT. This translates into CASSLRQGGTEAFF.

The chain couples TRBV18 to TRBJ1-2; unclear D gene. The CDR3 totals 12 residues. The germline V and J ends were trimmed by 3 bases and 6 bases, with 8 bases remaining between them. Germline CDR1 and CDR2: KGHSH and LQKENI. The CDR3 DNA follows: TGTGCCAGCTCACCGGCTGGGGATGGCTACACCTTC. It yields the protein CASSPAGDGYTF.

The chain uses TRBV11-2 and TRBJ2-5; TRBD2 agrees at 12 bases. CDR3 size: 17 residues. Trimming at V came to 1 base and at J to 5 bases, leaving 8 bases not matched to a gene. Germline assignment: CDR1 SGHAT and CDR2 FQNNGV. As DNA, the CDR3 is TGTGCCAGCAGCTTAGGGGCTAGCGGGGGGGCGGTTGAGACCCAGTACTTC. This gives the protein CASSLGASGGAVETQYF. Full variable domain (outside the CDR3, taken from reference TRBV11-2 and TRBJ2-5): EAGVAQSPRYKIIEKRQSVAFWCNPISGHATLYWYQQILGQGPKLLIQFQNNGVVDDSQLPKDRFSAERLKGVDSTLKIQPAKLEDSAVYLCASSLGASGGAVETQYFGPGTRLLVL.

The J gene is TRBJ2-3, the V gene TRBV18; D call uncertain. Germline loops: CDR1 KGHSH, CDR2 LQKENI. Trimming shortened V by 6 bases and J by 0 bases, and 16 bases separated the two germline ends. This CDR3 has 16 amino acids. The CDR3 protein is CASSPVLPTSTDTQYF. In nucleotides, the CDR3 is TGTGCCAGCTCCCCTGTACTTCCAACTAGCACAGATACGCAGTATTTT.

The chain couples TRBV28 to TRBJ2-7; D is unresolved. The CDR3 runs 13 residues. CDR1 is MDHEN and CDR2 is SYDVKM in the germline V gene. Trimming cost V 2 bases and J 7 bases, with 12 bases left between them. In DNA form, the CDR3 reads TGTGCCAGCAGTTTAGAGGTGGCGTATGAGCAGTACTTC. Translated, it gives CASSLEVAYEQYF.

The CDR3 sequence is CASSWYGGREQYF. For the CDR3, the DNA is TGTGCCAGCAGCTGGTACGGGGGTCGCGAGCAGTACTTC. The V and J genes are TRBV7-9 and TRBJ2-7; possible D gene TRBD2, 6 bases. Germline V CDR1 and CDR2: SEHNR, FQNEAQ (reference sequence). This CDR3 region has 13 residues. The V end was cut by 4 bases, the J end by 6 bases, with 13 bases between.

The J gene is TRBJ1-4, the V gene TRBV2; 8 bases are shared with TRBD1. The CDR3 is 15 residues long. The trim removed 5 bases at V and 7 bases at J, leaving 9 bases unmatched. CDR1 and CDR2 (germline): SNHLY, FYNNEI. The CDR3 DNA follows: TGTGCCAGCAGTCTATTGACAGGGGTTGGTGAAAAACTGTTTTTT. Its protein is CASSLLTGVGEKLFF.

The gene calls are TRBV5-1 and TRBJ1-2; 7 positions agree with TRBD1. From germline, CDR1 is SGHRS and CDR2 YFSETQ. CDR3 length: 15 residues. J gave up 2 bases and V 2 bases, and 6 bases lay outside the gene matches. DNA of the CDR3: TGCGCCAGCAGCTTTGGAGGACAGGAGAACTATGGCTACACCTTC. Translated, it gives CASSFGGQENYGYTF.

The rearrangement links TRBV10-2 to TRBJ2-5; the match to TRBD2 covers 12 bases. V gave up 7 bases and J gave up 4 bases; unmatched junction bases: 7. The CDR3 totals 15 residues. Germline CDR1 and CDR2: WSHSY and SAAADI. CDR3 nucleotide sequence: TGCGCCAGCAAAAGACTAGCGGGAGCGGGAGAGACCCAGTACTTC. Its protein product is CASKRLAGAGETQYF.

The chain couples TRBV2 to TRBJ2-1; 7 bases fit TRBD1. The CDR3 loop spans 11 amino acids. Germline values: CDR1 SNHLY, CDR2 FYNNEI. Losses at the gene ends were 11 bases for V and 10 bases for J; bases not matched to a gene: 8. The CDR3 coding sequence is TGTGCCGGGAGACAGGGCGGGGAGCAGTTCTTC. Its protein product is CAGRQGGEQFF.

The rearrangement links TRBV6-5 to TRBJ1-5; TRBD1 agrees at 11 bases. Per the germline V gene, CDR1 is MNHEY and CDR2 is SVGAGI. J was trimmed by 1 base and V by 10 bases; bases with no gene match: 6. This CDR3 has 15 amino acids. CDR3 region: CATARDRGSNQPQHF. The CDR3 coding sequence is TGTGCCACCGCCCGGGACAGGGGGAGCAATCAGCCCCAGCATTTT.

The rearrangement joins TRBV19 to TRBJ2-7; 7 bases are a match to TRBD2. There are 14 residues in the CDR3. Germline values: CDR1 LNHDA, CDR2 SQIVND (reference sequence). V gave up 1 base and J gave up 2 bases; unmatched junction bases: 2. The CDR3 spells CASSIVGGAYEQYF. The CDR3 DNA sequence: TGTGCCAGTAGTATAGTTGGGGGGGCCTACGAGCAGTACTTC.

This sequence joins TRBV15 and TRBJ2-7; TRBD1 or TRBD2 may be the D gene (6 bases each). Germline CDR1 and CDR2: LNHNV and YYDKDF (reference sequence). Trimming shortened V by 0 bases and J by 4 bases, and 13 bases separated the two germline ends. The CDR3 spans 15 residues. CDR3 in amino acids: CATSREVTGGYEQYF. CDR3 coding DNA: TGTGCCACCAGCAGAGAAGTGACAGGAGGGTACGAGCAGTACTTC.

The chain carries TRBV7-2 and TRBJ1-2; D not certain. This CDR3 contains 16 residues. Deletions cut 0 bases from V and 4 bases from J, with 15 bases between. Germline CDR1 SGHTA, CDR2 FQGNSA. CDR3 sequence: CASSLAGGVMGYGYTF. CDR3 DNA: TGTGCCAGCAGCTTAGCCGGTGGGGTGATGGGCTATGGCTACACCTTC. Drawing the rest from reference TRBV7-2 and TRBJ1-2, the complete variable domain is GAGVSQSPSNKVTEKGKDVELRCDPISGHTALYWYRQSLGQGLEFLIYFQGNSAPDKSGLPSDRFSAERTGGSVSTLTIQRTQQEDSAVYLCASSLAGGVMGYGYTFGSGTRLTVV.

The rearrangement joins TRBV10-1 to TRBJ2-1; maybe TRBD2 (6 bases). The CDR3 totals 15 residues. The ends were cut back, 2 bases at V and 2 bases at J, with 10 bases in the middle. CDR1 and CDR2 (germline): WNHNN, SYGVQD (reference sequence). CDR3 loop: CASSEGASAYNEQFF. The CDR3 DNA follows: TGCGCCAGCAGTGAGGGGGCTAGCGCCTACAATGAGCAGTTCTTC.

V gene TRBV4-1 combines with J gene TRBJ2-5; D might be TRBD1 or TRBD2, each matching 5 bases. Judging by the DNA end, TRBJ2-7 fits better; the J call may be wrong. The V gene's germline CDR1 is MGHRA and CDR2 YSYEKL. This CDR3 has 16 amino acids. CDR3 nucleotides: TGCGCCAGCAGCCAAGGGTGGGTCAGGGACCCCTACGAGCAGTACTTC. It is translated as CASSQGWVRDPYEQYF.

CDR3 protein: CASSQDRLAGGPTDTQYF. DNA of the CDR3: TGCGCCAGCAGCCAAGATCGGCTAGCGGGGGGACCCACAGATACGCAGTATTTT. The genes are TRBV4-1 and TRBJ2-3; 11 bases are shared with TRBD2. Germline lookup yields CDR1 MGHRA and CDR2 YSYEKL. This CDR3 spans 18 amino acids. With 0 bases clipped from V and 2 bases from J, the junction kept 7 bases outside the gene matches.

The count of this clone is one. The chain has TRBV11-2 and TRBJ2-3; D gene ambiguous. CDR1 is SGHAT, CDR2 FQNNGV, per germline. The CDR3 is 15 residues long. With 0 bases removed from V and 2 bases from J, the gap between germline ends came to 9 bases. The CDR3, as DNA: TGTGCCAGCAGCTTAGAAGGGCTATACACAGATACGCAGTATTTT. Translated, it gives CASSLEGLYTDTQYF.

This chain joins TRBV5-5 and TRBJ1-1; tentatively, D is TRBD1 (6 bases). The germline CDR1 and CDR2 sequences are SGHKS and YYEKEE (reference sequence). The CDR3 totals 11 residues. V lost 5 bases and J 8 bases, leaving 10 bases between the germline ends. This chain's CDR3 is CASRGAVEAFF. The CDR3 coding sequence is TGTGCCAGCAGGGGGGCGGTGGAAGCTTTCTTT. The entire variable domain, with the rest obtained from reference TRBV5-5 and TRBJ1-1, is as follows: DAGVTQSPTHLIKTRGQQVTLRCSPISGHKSVSWYQQVLGQGPQFIFQYYEKEERGRGNFPDRFSARQFPNYSSELNVNALLLGDSALYLCASRGAVEAFFGQGTRLTVV.

The chain couples TRBV27 to TRBJ2-1, with TRBD1 identical over 10 bases. J gave up 0 bases and V 3 bases, and 11 bases lay outside the gene matches. The CDR3 runs 19 residues. Germline assignment: CDR1 MNHEY and CDR2 SMNVEV (reference sequence). The CDR3 DNA sequence: TGTGCCAGCAGTTTTTGGGGCGGGACAGGGGACCCCTCCTACAATGAGCAGTTCTTC. It is translated as CASSFWGGTGDPSYNEQFF.

This clone was detected a few times. V gene TRBV28 combines with J gene TRBJ1-1; D is perhaps TRBD1 (5 bases). The CDR3 length is 13 residues. Germline lookup yields CDR1 MDHEN and CDR2 SYDVKM. Trimming cost V 6 bases and J 6 bases, with 14 bases left between them. The CDR3 DNA reads TGTGCCAGCAGAGTTAATTCGGGGGCTGAAGCTTTCTTT. Encoded protein: CASRVNSGAEAFF. Together with reference TRBV28 and TRBJ1-1, the CDR3 gives the full variable domain: DVKVTQSSRYLVKRTGEKVFLECVQDMDHENMFWYRQDPGLGLRLIYFSYDVKMKEKGDIPEGYSVSREKKERFSLILESASTNQTSMYLCASRVNSGAEAFFGQGTRLTVV.

This clone was recorded once. This CDR3 reads CAINGGTSGDNEQFF. CDR3 nucleotide sequence: TGTGCCATCAACGGTGGGACTAGCGGAGACAATGAGCAGTTCTTC. This chain uses TRBV10-3 with TRBJ2-1; 11 bases line up with TRBD2. This CDR3 has 15 residues. Germline values: CDR1 ENHRY, CDR2 SYGVKD. V was clipped by 7 bases and J by 5 bases; unmatched bases: 7.

This clone was observed a few times. The V call is TRBV27, the J call TRBJ2-7, with 9 positions matching TRBD1. The germline CDR1 and CDR2 sequences are MNHEY and SMNVEV (reference sequence). The V segment lost 6 bases and the J segment 0 bases; nucleotides outside the gene matches: 18. The CDR3 runs 19 residues. The CDR3 bases are TGTGCCAGCAGGACCCGGACAGGGGCGAATGTTAAGGGCTCCTACGAGCAGTACTTC. It encodes CASRTRTGANVKGSYEQYF.

The chain combines TRBV5-4 with TRBJ2-7; D unresolved. Looked up from germline, CDR1 is SGHNT and CDR2 is YYREEE (reference sequence). CDR3 length equals 14 residues. V was pared by 2 bases and J by 0 bases, with 9 bases between. CDR3 loop: CASSFGEYSYEQYF. As DNA, the CDR3 is TGTGCCAGCAGCTTCGGCGAATACTCCTACGAGCAGTACTTC.

The rearrangement joins TRBV7-2 to TRBJ2-4; D is undetermined. V dropped 5 bases and J dropped 7 bases, with 15 bases sitting between them. This CDR3 is 14 amino acids long. From germline, CDR1 is SGHTA and CDR2 FQGNSA. The CDR3 is CASSPLPTFNIQYF. As DNA, the CDR3 is TGTGCCAGCAGCCCACTCCCAACATTCAACATTCAGTACTTC.

This chain joins TRBV5-1 and TRBJ2-2, with TRBD1 matching over 9 bases. Germline V gene data show CDR1 as SGHRS and CDR2 as YFSETQ. This CDR3 region has 15 residues. J was trimmed by 7 bases and V by 2 bases; bases with no gene match: 6. In DNA form, the CDR3 reads TGCGCCAGCAGCTTCGGGACAGGGCTGGTCGGGGAGCTGTTTTTT. This gives the protein CASSFGTGLVGELFF.

The rearrangement links TRBV30 to TRBJ2-2; no firm D call. V lost 4 bases and J 0 bases, leaving 3 bases between the germline ends. The CDR3 has 12 residues. From germline, CDR1 is GTSNPN and CDR2 SVGIG (reference sequence). The CDR3 sequence is CAWNPNTGELFF. The CDR3 DNA sequence: TGTGCCTGGAATCCGAACACCGGGGAGCTGTTTTTT. The full variable domain, in which reference TRBV30 and TRBJ2-2 provide the parts outside the CDR3, is SQTIHQWPATLVQPVGSPLSLECTVEGTSNPNLYWYRQAAGRGLQLLFYSVGIGQISSEVPQNLSASRPQDRQFILSSKKLLLSDSGFYLCAWNPNTGELFFGEGSRLTVL.